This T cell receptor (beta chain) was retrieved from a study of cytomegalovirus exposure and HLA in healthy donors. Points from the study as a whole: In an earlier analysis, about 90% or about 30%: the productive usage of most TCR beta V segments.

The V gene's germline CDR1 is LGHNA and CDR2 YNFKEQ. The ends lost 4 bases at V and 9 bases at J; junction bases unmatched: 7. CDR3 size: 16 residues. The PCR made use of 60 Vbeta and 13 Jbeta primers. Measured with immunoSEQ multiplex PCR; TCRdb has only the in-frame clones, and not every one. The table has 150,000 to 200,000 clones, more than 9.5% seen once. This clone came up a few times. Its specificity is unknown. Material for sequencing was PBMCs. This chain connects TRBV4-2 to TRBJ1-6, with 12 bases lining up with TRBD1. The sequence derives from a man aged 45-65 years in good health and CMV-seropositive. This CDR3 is CASSPGQGAGGSPLHF. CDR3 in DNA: TGTGCCAGCAGCCCGGGACAGGGGGCAGGAGGTTCACCCCTCCACTTT.